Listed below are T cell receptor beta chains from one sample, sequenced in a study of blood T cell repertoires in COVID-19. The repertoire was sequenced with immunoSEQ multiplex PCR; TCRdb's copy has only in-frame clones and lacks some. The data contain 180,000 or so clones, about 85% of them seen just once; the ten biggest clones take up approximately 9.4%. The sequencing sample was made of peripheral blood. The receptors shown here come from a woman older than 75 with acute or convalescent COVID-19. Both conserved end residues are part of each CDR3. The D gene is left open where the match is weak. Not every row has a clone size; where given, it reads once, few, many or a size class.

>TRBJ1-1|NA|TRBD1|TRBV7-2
TGTGCCAGCAGCTCATGGACAGGGGGCTCTGAAGCTTTCTTT
CASSSWTGGSEAFF
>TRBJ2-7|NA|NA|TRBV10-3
TGTGCCACCGCTGGCGCAGGGAAGTACGAGCAGTACTTC
CATAGAGKYEQYF
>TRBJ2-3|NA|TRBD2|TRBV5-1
TGCGCCAGCAGCTTGGTAGGGACTAGCGGAGATACGCAGTATTTT
CASSLVGTSGDTQYF
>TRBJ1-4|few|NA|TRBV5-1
TGCGCCAGCAGCTTGCAACAGGCGAATAATGAAAAACTGTTTTTT
CASSLQQANNEKLFF
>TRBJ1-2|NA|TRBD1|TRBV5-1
TGCGCCAGCAGCTTGGGACAGGGGGCAGCCGATGGCTACACCTTC
CASSLGQGAADGYTF
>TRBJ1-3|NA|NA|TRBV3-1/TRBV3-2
TGTGCCAGCAGCCCCAATCGGGATAGTGGAAACACCATATATTTT
CASSPNRDSGNTIYF
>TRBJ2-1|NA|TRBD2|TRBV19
TGCGATGAGACTAGCAGCAGCTCCTACAATGAGCAGTTCTTC
CDETSSSSYNEQFF
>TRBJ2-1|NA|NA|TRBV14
TGTGCCAGCAGCCCTCCGCGGGGCCACAATGAGCAGTTCTTC
CASSPPRGHNEQFF
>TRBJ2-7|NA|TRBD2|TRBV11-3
TGTGCCAGCAGCACAGGCCGGGGGGGCGACGAGCAGTACTTC
CASSTGRGGDEQYF
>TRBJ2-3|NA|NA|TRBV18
TGTGCCAGCTCACCGTCTGAGGCGCGGGGCACAGATACGCAGTATTTT
CASSPSEARGTDTQYF
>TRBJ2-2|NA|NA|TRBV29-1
TGCAGCGTTGTGCGAAACGGGGAGCTGTTTTTT
CSVVRNGELFF
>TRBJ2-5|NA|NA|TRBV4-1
TGCGCCAGCAGCCAAGTTCGGTCAGGATCCCAAGAGACCCAGTACTTC
CASSQVRSGSQETQYF
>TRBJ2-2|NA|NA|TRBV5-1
TGCGCCAGCAGCTTGTCCGCCGGTACGAACACCGGGGAGCTGTTTTTT
CASSLSAGTNTGELFF
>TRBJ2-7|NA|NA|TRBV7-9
TGTGCCAGCAGCCTCCCGCCGAGCGAGCAGTACTTC
CASSLPPSEQYF
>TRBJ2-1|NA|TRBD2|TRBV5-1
TGCGCCAGTAGTCAGCTGGGGGGGAGGATCGACAATGAGCAGTTCTTC
CASSQLGGRIDNEQFF
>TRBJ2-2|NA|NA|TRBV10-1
TGCGCCAGCAGTGTAAGCTCGGGGACCGGGGAGCTGTTTTTT
CASSVSSGTGELFF
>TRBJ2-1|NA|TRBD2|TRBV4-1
TGCGCCAGCAGCCGCCAAACTAGCGGGAGGCCGGGGGGTGAGCAGTTCTTC
CASSRQTSGRPGGEQFF
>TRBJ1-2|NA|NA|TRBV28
TGTGCCAGCAGTTTCTATGCAGGGCATGTCTATGGCTACACCTTC
CASSFYAGHVYGYTF
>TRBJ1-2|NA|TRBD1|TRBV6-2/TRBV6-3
TGTGCCAGCAGTCTGGGACAGAACTATGGCTACACCTTC
CASSLGQNYGYTF
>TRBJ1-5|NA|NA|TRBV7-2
TGTGCCAGCAGCGATAGGACAGCACGAAATCAGCCCCAGCATTTT
CASSDRTARNQPQHF
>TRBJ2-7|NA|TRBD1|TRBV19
TGTGCCAGTAGTCCAGGGGGAAACTCCTACGAGCAGTACTTC
CASSPGGNSYEQYF
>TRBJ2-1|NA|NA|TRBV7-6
TGTGCCAGCAGCTCCGGGGGGCCTCAAGGCTCCTACAATGAGCAGTTCTTC
CASSSGGPQGSYNEQFF
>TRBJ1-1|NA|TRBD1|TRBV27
TGTGCCAGCACCCCCGGACAGGGGCGAACTGAAGCTTTCTTT
CASTPGQGRTEAFF
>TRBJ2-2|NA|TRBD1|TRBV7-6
TGTGCCAGCAGCGCGGGACAGGGAAACACCGGGGAGCTGTTTTTT
CASSAGQGNTGELFF
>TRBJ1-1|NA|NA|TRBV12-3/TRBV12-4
TGTGCCAGCCTTCTGACTGGGTCGGAAGCTTTCTTT
CASLLTGSEAFF
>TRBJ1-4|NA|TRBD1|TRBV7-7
TGTGCCAGCAGCGCCGGGACAGGGGAGGGTGAAAAACTGTTTTTT
CASSAGTGEGEKLFF
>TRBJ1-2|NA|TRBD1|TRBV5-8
TGTGCCAGCAGCTTTCCTGGGACAGGGGGGCACTATGGCTACACCTTC
CASSFPGTGGHYGYTF
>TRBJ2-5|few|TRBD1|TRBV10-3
TGTGCCATCAGTGAGTCGACAGGGAGATTGGAGACCCAGTACTTC
CAISESTGRLETQYF
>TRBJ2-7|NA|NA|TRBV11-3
TGTGCCAGCAGCTTAGATGGCAACTCCTACGAGCAGTACTTC
CASSLDGNSYEQYF
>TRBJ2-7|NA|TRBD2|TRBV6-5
TGTGCCACATCCGGGGGGGGTTACGAGCAGTACTTC
CATSGGGYEQYF
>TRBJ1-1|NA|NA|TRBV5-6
TGTGCCAGCAGCTTGGCAGGCAGGAACACTGAAGCTTTCTTT
CASSLAGRNTEAFF
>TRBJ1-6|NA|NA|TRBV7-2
TGTGCCAGCAGCCTGTCCGGGGGATCCTATAATTCACCCCTCCACTTT
CASSLSGGSYNSPLHF
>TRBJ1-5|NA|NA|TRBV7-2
TGTGCCAGCAGCGTCGTGGGGGGTAGGAATCAGCCCCAGCATTTT
CASSVVGGRNQPQHF
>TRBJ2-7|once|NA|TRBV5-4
TGTGCCAGCAGCTTGGGCAGCCGGGTAGTGGACGAGCAGTACTTC
CASSLGSRVVDEQYF
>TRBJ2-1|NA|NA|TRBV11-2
TGTGCCAGCAGCTTAGGCAGGGCTCTTTACAATGAGCAGTTCTTC
CASSLGRALYNEQFF
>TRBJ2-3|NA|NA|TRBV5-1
TGCGCCAGCAGCTTAGGCGGTTCCCCATCACTCGATACGCAGTATTTT
CASSLGGSPSLDTQYF
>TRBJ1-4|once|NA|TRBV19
TGTGCCAGTGTCCCGGGACATAGAAATGAAAAACTGTTTTTT
CASVPGHRNEKLFF
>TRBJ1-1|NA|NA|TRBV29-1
TGCAGCGTTGGATGGGGTCCGGGGAGCACTGAAGCTTTCTTT
CSVGWGPGSTEAFF
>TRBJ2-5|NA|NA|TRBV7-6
TGTGCCAGCAGCTTATTGACACCTCGGGGGACCCAGTACTTC
CASSLLTPRGTQYF
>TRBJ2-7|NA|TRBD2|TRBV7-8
TGTGCCAGCAGCATAGGACTAGCGGCGACGTACGAGCAGTACTTC
CASSIGLAATYEQYF
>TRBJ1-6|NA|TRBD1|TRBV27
TGTGCCAGCAGTCGGACAGGGTATAATTCACCCCTCCACTTT
CASSRTGYNSPLHF
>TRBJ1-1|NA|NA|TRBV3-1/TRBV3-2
TGTGCCAGCATAATTGGGCCTGAAGCTTTCTTT
CASIIGPEAFF
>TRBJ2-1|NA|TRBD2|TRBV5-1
TGCGCCAGCAGCTTATCGGGGGGGCAGGAAAATGAGCAGTTCTTC
CASSLSGGQENEQFF
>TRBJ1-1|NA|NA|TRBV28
TGTGCCAGCAGTTTAAACGGTGCAGGGCAGACTGAAGCTTTCTTT
CASSLNGAGQTEAFF
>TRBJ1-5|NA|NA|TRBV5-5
TGTGCCAGCAGCTTGATGCACGGGGATAGAAATCAGCCCCAGCATTTT
CASSLMHGDRNQPQHF
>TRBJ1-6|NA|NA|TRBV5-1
TGCGCCAGCAGCTTGGCCGGCTCAGGAAATTCACCCCTCCACTTT
CASSLAGSGNSPLHF
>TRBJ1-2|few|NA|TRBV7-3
TGTGCCAGCAGCGCCGACCGGGACACCAACTATGGCTACACCTTC
CASSADRDTNYGYTF
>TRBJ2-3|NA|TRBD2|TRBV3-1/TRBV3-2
TGTGCCAGCAGCCCGGGGGGGGGCACAGATACGCAGTATTTT
CASSPGGGTDTQYF
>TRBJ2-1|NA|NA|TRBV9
TGTGCCAGCAGCGTTGACCTACGGGCCTACAATGAGCAGTTCTTC
CASSVDLRAYNEQFF
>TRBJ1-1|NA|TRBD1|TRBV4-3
TGCGCCAGCAGCCAAGCTGATATGGGACAGGGGAACACTGAAGCTTTCTTT
CASSQADMGQGNTEAFF